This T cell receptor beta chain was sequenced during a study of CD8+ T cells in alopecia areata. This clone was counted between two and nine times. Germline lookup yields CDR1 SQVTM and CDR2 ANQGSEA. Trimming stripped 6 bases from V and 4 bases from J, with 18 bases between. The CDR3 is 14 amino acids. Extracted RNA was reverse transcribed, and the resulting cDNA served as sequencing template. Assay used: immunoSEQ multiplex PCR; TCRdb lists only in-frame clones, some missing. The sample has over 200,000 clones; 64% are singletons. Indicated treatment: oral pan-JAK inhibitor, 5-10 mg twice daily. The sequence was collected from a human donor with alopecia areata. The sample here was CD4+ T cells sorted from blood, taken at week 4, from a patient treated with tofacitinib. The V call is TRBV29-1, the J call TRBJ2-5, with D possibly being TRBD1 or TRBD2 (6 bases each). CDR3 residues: CSVGGGQMGETQYF. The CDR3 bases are TGCAGCGTCGGAGGGGGTCAGATGGGAGAGACCCAGTACTTC.